This record covers a single T cell receptor (beta chain). The antigen is not known. This sample stems from a study of brain T cells in children with intractable seizures. The study, taken as a whole, reports: Patients' HCMV serostatus was unknown; virus specificity rests on CDR3 similarity alone. Clones missing pre-surgery may reflect undersampling of that blood sample.

Repertoires were generated with immunoSEQ multiplex PCR, while TCRdb's copy carries only in-frame clones and drops some. The sample has hundreds of thousands of clones, about 94% seen once. Time point denoted: blood from clinic visit 5 months post-surgery; TSC patient then seizure free. The length of the CDR3 is 12 residues. Between the trimmed V and J ends, which lost 11 bases and 7 bases, there was a span of 17 bases. The germline V gene has CDR1 ENHRY and CDR2 SYGVKD. This clonotype was obtained from a boy under two years old with tuberous sclerosis and intractable seizures. Sequenced here: peripheral blood, sampled less than 6 months after surgery. The chain couples TRBV10-3 to TRBJ1-2; D remains ambiguous. The CDR3 region has the DNA TGTGCCGCCGAAGGAGGTGCCGGTGGCTACACCTTC. This sequence encodes CAAEGGAGGYTF.